These 9 T cell receptor beta chains originate from one sample sequenced in a study of T-cell reconstitution after alpha-beta-depleted transplantation in children. Library preparation (for TCRbeta) was performed with unique molecular identifiers. From the PCR reads, TCRdb called clonotypes with MiXCR, one entry per CDR3 protein. Of about 500,000 distinct CDR3 sequences in the sample, 30% to 35% were seen once. The sequencing here drew on PBMCs from the stem cell graft donor, taken from the stem cell graft. The source of these receptors is a human donor who donated a stem cell graft to a child with aplastic anemia.

This chain connects TRBV5-4 to TRBJ2-1; 9 bases agree with TRBD2. In germline, CDR1 is SGHNT, CDR2 YYREEE (reference sequence). The CDR3 contains 15 residues. V gave up 0 bases and J gave up 9 bases; unmatched junction bases: 7. The CDR3 nucleotides read TGTGCCAGCAGCTTGGCTAGCGGGATAGTCGGTGAGCAGTTCTTC. Encoded protein: CASSLASGIVGEQFF.

This clonotype was picked up a small number of times. The chain combines TRBV6-1 with TRBJ2-1, with D tentatively TRBD2 (5 bases). The CDR3 contains 18 residues. V was shortened by 9 bases and J by 8 bases, with 32 bases between the two germline ends. Germline CDR1 reads MNHNS; CDR2 reads SASEGT. The CDR3 bases are TGTGCCAGACTACTGCGGCGGACCCCCAGCGGTTGCTTATATGAGCAGTTCTTC. This sequence encodes CARLLRRTPSGCLYEQFF.

This rearrangement joins TRBV18 to TRBJ1-4; weak D call: TRBD1 (6 bases). The CDR3 is made up of 14 amino acids. V lost 1 base and J lost 8, with 11 bases in between. Looked up from germline, CDR1 is KGHSH and CDR2 is LQKENI. CDR3 protein: CASSPLGAGEKLFF. The CDR3 DNA is TGTGCCAGCTCACCACTGGGGGCGGGAGAAAAACTGTTTTTT. The variable domain in full, completed from reference TRBV18 and TRBJ1-4, reads NAGVMQNPRHLVRRRGQEARLRCSPMKGHSHVYWYRQLPEEGLKFMVYLQKENIIDESGMPKERFSAEFPKEGPSILRIQQVVRGDSAAYFCASSPLGAGEKLFFGSGTQLSVL.

The chain carries TRBV3-1 and TRBJ2-3, with D tentatively TRBD2 (6 bases). The CDR3 consists of 14 residues. In germline, CDR1 is LGHDT, CDR2 YNNKEL (reference sequence). V gave up 0 bases and J gave up 5 bases, with 9 bases separating them. In DNA, the CDR3 is TGTGCCAGCAGCCAAGATCTAGCGATAGATACGCAGTATTTT. Protein product: CASSQDLAIDTQYF.

V usage is TRBV30 and J usage is TRBJ1-5; D gene ambiguous. This CDR3 has 15 amino acids. The V end was cut by 1 base, the J end by 5 bases, with 15 bases between. The germline CDR1 and CDR2 sequences are GTSNPN and SVGIG (reference sequence). CDR3 nucleotide sequence: TGTGCCTGGAGTGCGGGCCTCAAAATTTATCAGCCCCAGCATTTT. As protein: CAWSAGLKIYQPQHF.

In the case of this clonotype: A read error is likely, as this CDR3 ends without the conserved phenylalanine or tryptophan. The chain employs TRBV10-3 and TRBJ1-1; D gene ambiguous. This CDR3 is 15 amino acids long. The V gene's germline CDR1 is ENHRY and CDR2 SYGVKD. Between the trimmed V and J ends, which lost 4 bases and 5 bases, there was a span of 17 bases. CDR3 sequence: CAISVREVTVTEAFL. In nucleotides, the CDR3 is TGTGCCATCAGTGTCCGGGAGGTTACCGTGACTGAAGCTTTCTTG.

The gene calls are TRBV19 and TRBJ1-4; possible D gene TRBD1, 5 bases. The germline CDR1 and CDR2 sequences are LNHDA and SQIVND (reference sequence). The germline V and J ends were trimmed by 4 bases and 7 bases, with 16 bases remaining between them. CDR3 length equals 15 residues. This chain's CDR3 is CASSTIRVVGEKLFF. The CDR3 nucleotides read TGTGCCAGTAGTACCATCAGGGTCGTAGGTGAAAAACTGTTTTTT.

The chain combines TRBV9 with TRBJ2-1; D is unresolved. CDR3 size: 15 residues. V was trimmed by 2 bases and J by 3 bases, leaving 12 bases between them. In germline, CDR1 is SGDLS, CDR2 YYNGEE. Written as DNA, the CDR3 is TGTGCCAGCAGCGTGTATAGTGCCTACTACAATGAGCAGTTCTTC. Its translation is CASSVYSAYYNEQFF. Complete variable domain (other parts from reference TRBV9 and TRBJ2-1): DSGVTQTPKHLITATGQRVTLRCSPRSGDLSVYWYQQSLDQGLQFLIQYYNGEERAKGNILERFSAQQFPDLHSELNLSSLELGDSALYFCASSVYSAYYNEQFFGPGTRLTVL.

This chain uses TRBV29-1 with TRBJ2-3; 7 bases align to TRBD1. The ends lost 0 bases at V and 3 bases at J; junction bases unmatched: 6. The CDR3 is made up of 15 amino acids. Germline CDR1 and CDR2: SQVTM and ANQGSEA. The CDR3 reads CSVEDRGRRTDTQYF. In DNA, the CDR3 is TGCAGCGTTGAAGATAGGGGGCGCCGGACAGATACGCAGTATTTT.